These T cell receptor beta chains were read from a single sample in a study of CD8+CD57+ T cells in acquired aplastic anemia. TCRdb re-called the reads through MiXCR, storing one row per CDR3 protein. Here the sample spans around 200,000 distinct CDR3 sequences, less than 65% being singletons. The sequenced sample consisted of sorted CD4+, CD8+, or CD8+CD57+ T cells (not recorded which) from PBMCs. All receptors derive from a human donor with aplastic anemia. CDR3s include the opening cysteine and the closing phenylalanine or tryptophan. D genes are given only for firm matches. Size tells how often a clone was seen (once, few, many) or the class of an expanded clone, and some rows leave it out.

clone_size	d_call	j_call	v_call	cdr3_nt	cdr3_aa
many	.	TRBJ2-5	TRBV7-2	TGTGCCAGCAGCACAGGGACGGACTACCAAGAGACCCAGTACTTC	CASSTGTDYQETQYF
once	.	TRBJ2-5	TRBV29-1	TGCAGCGTGGGGCGCCGACTTTCGATACCGCAGTACTTC	CSVGRRLSIPQYF
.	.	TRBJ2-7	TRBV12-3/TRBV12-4	TGTGCCAGCAGTTTTTCGGGGGCGCAGACCGACGAGCAGTGCTTC	CASSFSGAQTDEQCF
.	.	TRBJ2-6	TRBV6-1	TGTGCCAGCAGTTACGGCAGGGCTCCTGGGGCCAACGTCCTGACTTTC	CASSYGRAPGANVLTF
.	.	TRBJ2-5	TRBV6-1	TGTGCCAGCACTTCTGGGTCAGGGGAGACCCAGTACTTC	CASTSGSGETQYF
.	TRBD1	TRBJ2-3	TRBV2	TGTGCCAGCAGAGGGACAGGGGACACAGATACGCAGTATTTT	CASRGTGDTDTQYF
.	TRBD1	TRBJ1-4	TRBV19	TGTGCCAGTAGTTCCAGGACAGGGAGTGTTGAAAAACTGTTTTTT	CASSSRTGSVEKLFF
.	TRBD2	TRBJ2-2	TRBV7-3	TGTGCCAGCAGCCAAGTGCGGACTAGCGGGACCGGGGAGCTGTTTTTT	CASSQVRTSGTGELFF
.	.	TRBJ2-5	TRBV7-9	TGTGCCAGCAGTGGGGTCTACGAGACCCAGTACTTC	CASSGVYETQYF
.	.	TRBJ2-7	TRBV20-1	TGCAGTGCTAGAGATCCGGGCCGACCCAAGATCTACGAGCAGTACTTC	CSARDPGRPKIYEQYF
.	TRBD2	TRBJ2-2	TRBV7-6	TGTGCCAGCAGGGCCGGGACTAGCGCTGCCGGGGAGCTGTTTTTT	CASRAGTSAAGELFF
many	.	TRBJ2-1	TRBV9	TGTGCCAGCAGCGTGTCCAGTGAGCAGTTCTTC	CASSVSSEQFF
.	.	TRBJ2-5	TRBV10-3	TGTGCCATCAGTGAAGGGACTCCGAGAACGTCAGAGACCCAGTACTTC	CAISEGTPRTSETQYF
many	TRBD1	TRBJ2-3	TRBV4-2	TGTGCCAGCAGCCAAGATTTAAGGGGGCTCACAGATACGCAGTATTTT	CASSQDLRGLTDTQYF
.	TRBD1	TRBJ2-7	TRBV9	TGTGCCAGCAGCGCGCGACAGGGGGCAAACGAGCAGTACTTC	CASSARQGANEQYF
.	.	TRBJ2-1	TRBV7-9	TGTGCCAGCAGCCCACAGGTAGGGTGGGATGAGCAGTTCTTC	CASSPQVGWDEQFF
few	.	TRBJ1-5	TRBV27	TGTGCCAGCAGTTCCGGGGCTAGCAATCAGCCCCAGCATTTT	CASSSGASNQPQHF
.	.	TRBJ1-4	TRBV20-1	TGCAGTCTAAGTGTGACTAATGAAAAACTGTTTTTT	CSLSVTNEKLFF
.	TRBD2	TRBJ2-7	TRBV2	TGTGCCAGCAGTTTAAGCGGGAGGCCCTCCTACGAGCAGTACTTC	CASSLSGRPSYEQYF
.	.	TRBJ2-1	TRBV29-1	TGCAGCGTTGAAGGGGGGCGGGAGTGGTTCTTC	CSVEGGREWFF
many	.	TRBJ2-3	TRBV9	TGTGCCAGCAGCGTAGACATAACTAGCACAGATACGCAGTATTTT	CASSVDITSTDTQYF
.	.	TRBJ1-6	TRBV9	TGTGCCAGCAGCTTAGCCCCCTCACCCCTCCACTTT	CASSLAPSPLHF
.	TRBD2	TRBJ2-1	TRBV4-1	TGCGCCAGCAGTCCCACTAGCGATGAGCAGTTCTTC	CASSPTSDEQFF
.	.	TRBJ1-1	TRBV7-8	TGTGCCAGCAGCTTAGAGAGGGACCCGAACACTGAAGCTTTCTTT	CASSLERDPNTEAFF
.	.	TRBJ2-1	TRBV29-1	TGCAGCGTTCGCAGACGCTCCTACAATGAGCAGTTCTTC	CSVRRRSYNEQFF
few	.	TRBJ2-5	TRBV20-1	TGCAGTGCTAAAAGACAGGCCTCACAAGAGACCCAGTACTTC	CSAKRQASQETQYF
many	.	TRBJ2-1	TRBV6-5	TGTGCCAGCAGTTACGGGCAGAGCTCCTACAATGAGCAGTTCTTC	CASSYGQSSYNEQFF
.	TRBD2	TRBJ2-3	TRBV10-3	TGTGCCATCACGGGACTAGCGGGGGTTAGCACAGATACGCAGTATTTT	CAITGLAGVSTDTQYF
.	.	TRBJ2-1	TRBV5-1	TGCGCCAGCAGAAAAGGGTCTATACCTTCCCACAATGAGCAGTTCTTC	CASRKGSIPSHNEQFF
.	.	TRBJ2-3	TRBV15	TGTGCCACCAGCACCCGGGACACTCTCACAGATACGCAGTATTTT	CATSTRDTLTDTQYF
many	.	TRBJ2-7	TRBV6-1	TGTGCCAGCAACTCCCTAGCCGCCTACGAGCAGTACTTC	CASNSLAAYEQYF
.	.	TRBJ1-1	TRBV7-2	TGTGCCAGCAGATTGGTCGGGAGTACTGAAGCTTCCTTT	CASRLVGSTEASF